This is a list of T cell receptor beta chains from one sample in a study of vaccination effects on CD4 cells after COVID-19. TCRdb's table, derived via immunoSEQ multiplex PCR, lists solely in-frame clones and lacks some. The sample has approximately 74,000 clones, about four fifths seen once. Antigens of these TCRs are unknown. The sequences come from CD4+ T cells from PBMCs cultured with HCoV-NL63 spike peptides, collected before COVID-19 vaccination. These receptors were collected from a human donor who received a COVID-19 vaccine. CDR3s leave out the opening cysteine and the closing phenylalanine or tryptophan.

length: 15
V: TRBV11-3
J: TRBJ2-6
CDR3: ASSPGTGGSGANVLT

length: 12
V: TRBV5-4
J: TRBJ2-2
CDR3: ASSRGQEIGELF

length: 13
V: TRBV6-6
J: TRBJ2-1
CDR3: ASAVAGGTYNEQF

length: 15
V: TRBV24-1
J: TRBJ1-5
CDR3: ATRATGDPLSNQPQH

length: 13
V: TRBV27
J: TRBJ1-3
CDR3: ASSLAGTPGNTIY

length: 13
V: TRBV19
J: TRBJ1-5
CDR3: ASSTITMGHQPQH

length: 14
V: TRBV7-2
J: TRBJ1-4
CDR3: ASSFSGSGTNEKLF

length: 11
V: TRBV9
J: TRBJ2-5
CDR3: ASSAAGAGTQY

length: 10
V: TRBV19
J: TRBJ1-3
CDR3: ASSERRHTIY

length: 11
V: TRBV5-1
J: TRBJ2-3
CDR3: ASGYTATDTQY

length: 13
V: TRBV7-2
J: TRBJ1-2
CDR3: ASSGGTGVHYGYT

length: 10
V: TRBV7-2
J: TRBJ1-2
CDR3: ASSPDSYGYT

length: 14
V: TRBV13
J: TRBJ1-3
CDR3: ASSLPAGHSGNTIY

length: 14
V: TRBV24-1
J: TRBJ2-5
CDR3: ATSDYGTGPQETQY

length: 11
V: TRBV19
J: TRBJ2-6
CDR3: ASSIGGANVLT

length: 18
V: TRBV9
J: TRBJ2-3
CDR3: ASSVQTRTGSFTSTDTQY

length: 10
V: TRBV7-8
J: TRBJ1-5
CDR3: ASSPRDQPQH

length: 13
V: TRBV11-2
J: TRBJ1-6
CDR3: ASSPGQTDNSPLH

length: 12
V: TRBV5-6
J: TRBJ1-3
CDR3: ASILRGTGNTIY

length: 10
V: TRBV10-3
J: TRBJ1-3
CDR3: ATGQAGNTIY

length: 12
V: TRBV27
J: TRBJ1-1
CDR3: ASLSRQGSTEAF

length: 14
V: TRBV5-8
J: TRBJ2-1
CDR3: ASPSTGQPKNNEQF

length: 12
V: TRBV28
J: TRBJ1-5
CDR3: ASSLFSGNQPQH

length: 12
V: TRBV6-2/TRBV6-3
J: TRBJ1-6
CDR3: ASSSGTLNSPLH

length: 12
V: TRBV7-3
J: TRBJ1-6
CDR3: ASSLTGLNSPLH

length: 14
V: TRBV5-1
J: TRBJ1-1
CDR3: ASSLSVREYDTEAF

length: 12
V: TRBV7-8
J: TRBJ1-1
CDR3: ASSPRTVNTEAF

length: 12
V: TRBV10-1
J: TRBJ1-6
CDR3: ASSEGRGNSPLH

length: 14
V: TRBV5-5
J: TRBJ2-5
CDR3: ASSQEGGSIQETQY

length: 11
V: TRBV18
J: TRBJ1-4
CDR3: ASSPGLNEKLF

length: 13
V: TRBV3-1/TRBV3-2
J: TRBJ2-1
CDR3: ASSQESSPYNEQF

length: 13
V: TRBV6-1
J: TRBJ2-3
CDR3: ASSDPRQGANTQY

length: 13
V: TRBV5-1
J: TRBJ2-2
CDR3: ASSFETGWGGELF

length: 13
V: TRBV19
J: TRBJ2-5
CDR3: ASSIGQGEVETQY

length: 10
V: TRBV30
J: TRBJ2-5
CDR3: AWRGGKETQY

length: 11
V: TRBV6-5
J: TRBJ1-2
CDR3: ASSYRGPRPYT

length: 16
V: TRBV7-9
J: TRBJ1-6
CDR3: ASSASRQPFGYNSPLH

length: 13
V: TRBV18
J: TRBJ1-1
CDR3: ASSPRGRDYTEAF

length: 12
V: TRBV9
J: TRBJ1-5
CDR3: ASSRGPGGQPQH

length: 10
V: TRBV20-1
J: TRBJ2-5
CDR3: SASVGRETQY

length: 14
V: TRBV5-3
J: TRBJ1-2
CDR3: ARSLAWDRVGYGYT

length: 11
V: TRBV3-1/TRBV3-2
J: TRBJ2-1
CDR3: ASGRQGYNEQF

length: 16
V: TRBV7-2
J: TRBJ2-5
CDR3: ASSSYPREAQTPETQY

length: 13
V: TRBV7-2
J: TRBJ1-1
CDR3: ASSPPGGGSTEAF

length: 13
V: TRBV12-5
J: TRBJ2-3
CDR3: ASVLEAPTTDTQY

length: 15
V: TRBV9
J: TRBJ2-3
CDR3: ASSPWLGGGQTDTQY